Sequencing of this T cell receptor (beta chain) was carried out in a study of type 1 and type 2 diabetes patients. Study-wide context: Samples came from type 1 diabetic, type 2 diabetic or nondiabetic people, recruited in China.

The CDR3 sequence is 18 residues long. With 0 bases removed from V and 1 base from J, the gap between germline ends came to 18 bases. Germline V gives CDR1 LNHNV, CDR2 YYDKDF (reference sequence). Points on this clonotype: Its antigen remains unknown.

Findings and caveats of the study: In type 2 diabetes, highly-expanded CD4+ clones took a median around 4% of reads. Unmatched age and gender across groups might bias interpretation.

Genomic DNA was the PCR template. Amplification of the beta chain CDR3 used 30 forward and 13 reverse multiplex primers. TCRdb re-called the multiplex PCR reads with MiXCR, one entry per CDR3 protein. Here the sample spans 250,000 or so distinct CDR3 sequences, 47% being singletons. The receptor was isolated from a man between 18 and 35 years old with type 2 diabetes. The sequencing sample was made of peripheral blood mononuclear cells (PBMCs). The chain combines TRBV15 with TRBJ1-1; maybe TRBD1 (5 bases). CDR3 DNA sequence: TGTGCCACCAGCAGAGATTCTGTGTATCGGGGGAGGAACACTGAAGCTTTCTTT. It specifies CATSRDSVYRGRNTEAFF.